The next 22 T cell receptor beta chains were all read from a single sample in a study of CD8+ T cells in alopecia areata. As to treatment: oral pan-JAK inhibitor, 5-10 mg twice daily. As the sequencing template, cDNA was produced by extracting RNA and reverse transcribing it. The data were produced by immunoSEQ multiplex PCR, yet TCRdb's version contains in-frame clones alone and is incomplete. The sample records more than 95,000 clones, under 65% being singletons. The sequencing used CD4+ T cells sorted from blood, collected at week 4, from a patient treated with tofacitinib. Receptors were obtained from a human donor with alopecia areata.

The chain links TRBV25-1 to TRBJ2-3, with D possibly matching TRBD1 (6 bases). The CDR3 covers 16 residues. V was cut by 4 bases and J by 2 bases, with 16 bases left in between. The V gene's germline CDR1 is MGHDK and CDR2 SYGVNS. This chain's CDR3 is CASSASGTPITDTQYF. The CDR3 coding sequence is TGTGCCAGCAGTGCATCCGGGACACCCATCACAGATACGCAGTATTTT.

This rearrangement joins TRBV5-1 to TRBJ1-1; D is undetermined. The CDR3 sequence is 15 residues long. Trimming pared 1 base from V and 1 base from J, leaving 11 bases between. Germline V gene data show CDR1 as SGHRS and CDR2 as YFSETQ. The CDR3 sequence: CASSLRESANTEAFF. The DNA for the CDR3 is TGCGCCAGCAGCTTGAGAGAGTCCGCGAACACTGAAGCTTTCTTT.

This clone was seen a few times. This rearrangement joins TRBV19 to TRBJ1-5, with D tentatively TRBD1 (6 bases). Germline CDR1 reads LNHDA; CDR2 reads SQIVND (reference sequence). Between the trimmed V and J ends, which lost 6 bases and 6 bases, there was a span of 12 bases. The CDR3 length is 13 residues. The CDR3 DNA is TGTGCCAGTAGAAACAGGGAGACTCAGCCCCAGCATTTT. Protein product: CASRNRETQPQHF.

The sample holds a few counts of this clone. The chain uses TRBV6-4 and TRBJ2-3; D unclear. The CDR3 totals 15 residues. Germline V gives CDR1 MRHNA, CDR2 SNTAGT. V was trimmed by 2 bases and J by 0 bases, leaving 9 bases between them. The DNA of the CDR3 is TGTGCCAGCAGTGACGGTACAACGAGCACAGATACGCAGTATTTT. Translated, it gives CASSDGTTSTDTQYF.

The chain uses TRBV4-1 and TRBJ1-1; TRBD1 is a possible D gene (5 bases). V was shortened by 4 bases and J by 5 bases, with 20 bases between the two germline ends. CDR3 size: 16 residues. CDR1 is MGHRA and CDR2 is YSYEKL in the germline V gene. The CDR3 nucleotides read TGCGCCAGCAGCCGGCAGGGCGCGGGGTCAAATACTGAAGCTTTCTTT. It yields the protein CASSRQGAGSNTEAFF.

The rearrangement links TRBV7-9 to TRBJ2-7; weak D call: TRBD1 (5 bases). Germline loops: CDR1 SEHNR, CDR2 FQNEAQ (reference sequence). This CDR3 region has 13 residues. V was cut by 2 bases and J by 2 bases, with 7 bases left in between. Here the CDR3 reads CASSLPGTYEQYF. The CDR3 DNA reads TGTGCCAGCAGCTTACCAGGGACCTACGAGCAGTACTTC. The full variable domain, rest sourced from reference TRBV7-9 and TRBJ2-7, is DTGVSQNPRHKITKRGQNVTFRCDPISEHNRLYWYRQTLGQGPEFLTYFQNEAQLEKSRLLSDRFSAERPKGSFSTLEIQRTEQGDSAMYLCASSLPGTYEQYFGPGTRLTVT.

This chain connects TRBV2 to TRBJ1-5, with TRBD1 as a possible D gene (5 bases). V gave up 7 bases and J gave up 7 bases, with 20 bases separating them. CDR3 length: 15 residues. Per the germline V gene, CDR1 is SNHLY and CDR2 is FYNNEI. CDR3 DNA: TGTGCCAGCAACCTTGAGGGGAGGGTAGAACAGCCCCAGCATTTT. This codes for CASNLEGRVEQPQHF.

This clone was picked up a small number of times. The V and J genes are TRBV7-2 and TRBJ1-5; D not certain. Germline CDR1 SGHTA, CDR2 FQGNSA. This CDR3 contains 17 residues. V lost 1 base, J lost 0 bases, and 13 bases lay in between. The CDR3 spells CASSLVGRIDSNQPQHF. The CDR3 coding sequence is TGTGCCAGCAGCTTAGTCGGCAGGATTGATAGCAATCAGCCCCAGCATTTT.

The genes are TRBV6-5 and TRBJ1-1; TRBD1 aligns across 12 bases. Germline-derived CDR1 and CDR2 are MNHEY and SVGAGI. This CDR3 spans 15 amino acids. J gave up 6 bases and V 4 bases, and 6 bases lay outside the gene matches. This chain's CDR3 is CASSFTGTGGAEAFF. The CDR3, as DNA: TGTGCCAGCAGTTTCACCGGGACAGGGGGCGCTGAAGCTTTCTTT.

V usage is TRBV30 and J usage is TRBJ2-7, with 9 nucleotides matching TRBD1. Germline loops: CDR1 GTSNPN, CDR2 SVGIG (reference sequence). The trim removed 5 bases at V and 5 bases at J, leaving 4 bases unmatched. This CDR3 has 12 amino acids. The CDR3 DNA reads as TGTGCCTGGGGACAGGGGTCCCACGAGCAGTACTTC. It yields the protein CAWGQGSHEQYF.

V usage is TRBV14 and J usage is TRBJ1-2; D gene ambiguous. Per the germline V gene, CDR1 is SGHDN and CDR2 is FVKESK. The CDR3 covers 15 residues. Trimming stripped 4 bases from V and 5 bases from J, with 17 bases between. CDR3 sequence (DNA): TGTGCCAGCAGCCTCGGACGCTCGAGGGTTTATGGCTACACCTTC. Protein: CASSLGRSRVYGYTF.

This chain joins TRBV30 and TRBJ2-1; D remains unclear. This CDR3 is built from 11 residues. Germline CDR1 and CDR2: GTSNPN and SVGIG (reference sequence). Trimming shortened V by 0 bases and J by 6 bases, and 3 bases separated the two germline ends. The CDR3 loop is CAWSVLNEQFF. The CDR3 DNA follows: TGTGCCTGGAGTGTACTCAATGAGCAGTTCTTC.

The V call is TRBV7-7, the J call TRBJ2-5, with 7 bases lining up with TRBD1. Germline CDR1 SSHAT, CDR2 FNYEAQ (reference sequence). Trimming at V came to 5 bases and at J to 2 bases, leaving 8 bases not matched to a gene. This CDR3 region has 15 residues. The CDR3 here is CASSVRQGPQETQYF. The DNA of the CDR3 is TGTGCCAGCAGCGTACGACAGGGACCACAAGAGACCCAGTACTTC.

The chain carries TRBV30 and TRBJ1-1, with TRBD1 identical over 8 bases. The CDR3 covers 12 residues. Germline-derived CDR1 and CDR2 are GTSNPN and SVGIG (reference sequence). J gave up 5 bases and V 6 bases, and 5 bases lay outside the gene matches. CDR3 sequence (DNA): TGTGCCTGCCACAGGGGGGTGACTGAAGCTTTCTTT. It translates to CACHRGVTEAFF.

The CDR3 coding sequence is TGTGCCAGCGGTGAAAGTAGCGCCCCCTCCGAGCAGTACTTC. Amino acids: CASGESSAPSEQYF. The chain combines TRBV28 with TRBJ2-7, with D possibly TRBD2 on 5 matching bases. The CDR3 runs 14 residues. With 8 bases removed from V and 6 bases from J, the gap between germline ends came to 20 bases. Germline values: CDR1 MDHEN, CDR2 SYDVKM. Combining the CDR3 with reference TRBV28 and TRBJ2-7 gives the whole variable domain DVKVTQSSRYLVKRTGEKVFLECVQDMDHENMFWYRQDPGLGLRLIYFSYDVKMKEKGDIPEGYSVSREKKERFSLILESASTNQTSMYLCASGESSAPSEQYFGPGTRLTVT.

In nucleotides, the CDR3 is TGTGCCTGGCGCCTAGGGGGAGGAGGAGAGACCCAGTACTTC. The encoded protein is CAWRLGGGGETQYF. V and J are TRBV30 and TRBJ2-5; D is perhaps TRBD1 or TRBD2 (6 bases each). V was pared by 5 bases and J by 4 bases, with 17 bases between. CDR1 and CDR2 (germline): GTSNPN, SVGIG (reference sequence). This CDR3 is 14 amino acids long.

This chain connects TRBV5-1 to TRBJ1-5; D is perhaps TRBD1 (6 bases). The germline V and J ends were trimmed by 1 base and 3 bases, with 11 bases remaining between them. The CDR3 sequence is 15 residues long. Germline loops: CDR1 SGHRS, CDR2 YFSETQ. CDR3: CASSLWAGDNQPQHF. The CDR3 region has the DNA TGCGCCAGCAGCTTGTGGGCAGGGGACAATCAGCCCCAGCATTTT.

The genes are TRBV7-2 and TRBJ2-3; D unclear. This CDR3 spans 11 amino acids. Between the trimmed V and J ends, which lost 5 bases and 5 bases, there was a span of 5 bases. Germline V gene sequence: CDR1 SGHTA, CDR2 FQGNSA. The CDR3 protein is CASSPRDTQYF. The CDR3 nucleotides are TGTGCCAGCAGCCCCAGAGATACGCAGTATTTT.

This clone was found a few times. The CDR3 region is CASSLGLGQLHGYTF. DNA for the CDR3: TGTGCCAGCAGCTTGGGCCTGGGACAGCTCCATGGCTACACCTTC. V is TRBV7-2 and J is TRBJ1-2, with 7 bases identical to TRBD1. This CDR3 has 15 amino acids. Unmatched junction bases numbered 10, after V lost 3 bases and J lost 6 bases. The germline gives CDR1 SGHTA, CDR2 FQGNSA.

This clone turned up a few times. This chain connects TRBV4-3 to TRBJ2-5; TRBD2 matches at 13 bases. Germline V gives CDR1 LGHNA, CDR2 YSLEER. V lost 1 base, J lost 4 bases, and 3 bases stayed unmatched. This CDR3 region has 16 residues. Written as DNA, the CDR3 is TGCGCCAGCAGCCAAGGGACTAGCGGGAGTACAGAGACCCAGTACTTC. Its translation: CASSQGTSGSTETQYF.

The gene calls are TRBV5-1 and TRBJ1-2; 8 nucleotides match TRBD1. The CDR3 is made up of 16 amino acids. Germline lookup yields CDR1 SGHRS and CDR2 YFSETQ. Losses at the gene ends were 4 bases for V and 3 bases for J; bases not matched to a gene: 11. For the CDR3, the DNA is TGCGCCAGCAGCCCAGGGACAGGCGGCTATTACTATGGCTACACCTTC. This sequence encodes CASSPGTGGYYYGYTF.

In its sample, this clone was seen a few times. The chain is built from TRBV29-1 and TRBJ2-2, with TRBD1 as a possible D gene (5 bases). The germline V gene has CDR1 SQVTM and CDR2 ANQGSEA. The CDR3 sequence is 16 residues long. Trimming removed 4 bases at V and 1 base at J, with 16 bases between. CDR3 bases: TGCAGCGTTGGGTCAGGGCGCTCGGGGAACACCGGGGAGCTGTTTTTT. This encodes CSVGSGRSGNTGELFF.